This is a list of T cell receptor beta chains from one sample in a study of T cell responses to AZD1222 COVID-19 vaccine. Sequencing used immunoSEQ multiplex PCR; TCRdb keeps in-frame clones, though not all of them. The table records tens of thousands of clones, 80% to 90% of them present only once. Sequencing was performed on peripheral blood, taken 28 days after the second AZD1222 dose. The receptors shown here come from an adult who received the AZD1222 COVID-19 vaccine. CDR3s include the opening cysteine and the closing phenylalanine or tryptophan. D genes are given only for firm matches. The listing skips clone size in some rows; elsewhere it reads once, few, many or a size class.

CDR3 protein	CDR3 DNA	D gene	J gene	clone size	V gene
CASSQGEAPREGQYF	TGCGCCAGCAGCCAAGGTGAGGCGCCTCGGGAAGGCCAGTACTTC	NA	TRBJ2-5	NA	TRBV4-1
CASSHLAASSGHNEQFF	TGTGCCAGCAGCCATCTCGCTGCTAGTTCGGGACACAATGAGCAGTTCTTC	NA	TRBJ2-1	NA	TRBV4-2
CASSPNDRGSSYNEQFF	TGTGCCAGCAGCCCCAACGACAGGGGTAGCTCCTACAATGAGCAGTTCTTC	TRBD1	TRBJ2-1	few	TRBV11-3
CASSFRQGVFYNSPLHF	TGTGCCAGCAGTTTCAGGCAGGGGGTTTTTTATAATTCACCCCTCCACTTT	TRBD1	TRBJ1-6	NA	TRBV28
CASSVTAGPTDTQYF	TGTGCCAGCAGCGTAACAGCGGGCCCCACAGATACGCAGTATTTT	NA	TRBJ2-3	NA	TRBV9
CASSLGTPAEQFF	TGTGCCAGCAGTTTGGGGACTCCCGCGGAGCAGTTCTTC	NA	TRBJ2-1	NA	TRBV12-3/TRBV12-4
CASSSRGFQYF	TGTGCCAGCAGCTCCAGGGGTTTCCAGTACTTC	NA	TRBJ2-4	NA	TRBV5-4
CSVGVQETQYF	TGCAGCGTTGGAGTACAAGAGACCCAGTACTTC	NA	TRBJ2-5	few	TRBV29-1
CASSLYGLGGTEAFF	TGTGCCAGCAGTTTATACGGCTTGGGGGGCACTGAAGCTTTCTTT	NA	TRBJ1-1	NA	TRBV27
CASSQGVASGSEQFF	TGTGCCAGCAGCCAAGGGGTAGCGAGTGGGAGTGAGCAGTTCTTC	NA	TRBJ2-1	NA	TRBV3-1/TRBV3-2